Listed below are T cell receptor beta chains from one sample, sequenced in a study of human T cells and chemical hapten exposure. One entry per CDR3 protein results from TCRdb running MiXCR on the RACE reads. The sample includes under 150,000 distinct CDR3 sequences, 12% of them seen just once. The source material was whole blood, sampled in connection with sensitization to the hapten diphenylcyclopropenone (DPC). All receptors come from a woman aged 45-65 years with alopecia areata. Some clones in this sample may be carry-over from other donors' samples. The CDR3 runs from the conserved cysteine through the conserved F or W. Each record gives: V gene, J gene, D gene, clone size, CDR3 protein, CDR3 DNA. D genes are given only for firm matches. Clone size is given for some rows only: seen once, a few or many times, or a class if the clone is expanded.

TRBV7-6,TRBJ1-2,-,many,CASSNQGYGYTF,TGTGCCAGCAGCAATCAGGGTTATGGCTACACCTTC
TRBV28,TRBJ1-6,TRBD1,few,CASSPGTVSWPLHF,TGTGCCAGCAGTCCCGGGACAGTATCTTGGCCCCTCCACTTT
TRBV11-2,TRBJ2-1,TRBD2,few,CASSLGSGGAIFYNEQFF,TGTGCCAGCAGCTTAGGTAGCGGGGGGGCCATTTTCTACAATGAGCAGTTCTTC
TRBV20-1,TRBJ2-1,-,many,CSARDPRGALLSYNEQFF,TGCAGTGCTAGAGATCCTCGGGGGGCCCTACTCTCCTACAATGAGCAGTTCTTC
TRBV6-1,TRBJ2-3,-,many,CASGSTAVQLTHTDTQYF,TGTGCCAGCGGATCGACAGCGGTCCAACTTACACACACAGATACGCAGTATTTT
TRBV29-1,TRBJ1-6,-,-,CSVAGGPNSPLHF,TGCAGCGTTGCGGGGGGCCCTAATTCACCCCTCCACTTT
TRBV11-2,TRBJ2-1,TRBD1,few,CASSPRDRGLGEQFF,TGTGCCAGCAGCCCCCGAGACAGGGGGCTCGGTGAGCAGTTCTTC
TRBV5-1,TRBJ2-1,TRBD1,few,CASSLGGTGVGEQFF,TGCGCCAGCAGCTTGGGAGGGACAGGCGTAGGGGAGCAGTTCTTC
TRBV5-1,TRBJ2-7,-,many,CASNRDNAYEQYF,TGCGCCAGCAACCGGGACAACGCCTACGAGCAGTACTTC
TRBV6-6,TRBJ2-7,-,many,CASRNTEGLIYEQYF,TGTGCCAGCAGAAATACGGAGGGTCTTATTTACGAGCAGTACTTC
TRBV2,TRBJ1-2,-,few,CASRRRDGFYGYTF,TGTGCCAGCAGGCGCCGGGACGGATTCTATGGCTACACCTTC
TRBV2,TRBJ1-1,-,-,CASGPTVSTEAFF,TGTGCCAGCGGCCCCACCGTATCTACTGAAGCTTTCTTT
TRBV12-3/TRBV12-4,TRBJ2-1,-,many,CASSSDRFPGANEQFF,TGTGCCAGCAGTTCTGACAGGTTCCCCGGAGCCAATGAGCAGTTCTTC
TRBV12-3/TRBV12-4,TRBJ2-2,-,few,CASQRGNTGELFF,TGTGCCAGCCAAAGGGGAAACACCGGGGAGCTGTTTTTT
TRBV9,TRBJ1-3,-,many,CASSPGRLISGNTIYF,TGTGCCAGCAGCCCCGGAAGACTGATCTCTGGAAACACCATATATTTT
TRBV2,TRBJ1-1,-,few,CASSEQPNTEAFF,TGTGCCAGCAGTGAACAGCCGAACACTGAAGCTTTCTTT
TRBV20-1,TRBJ2-1,-,-,CSARDLSARRINNEQFF,TGCAGTGCTAGAGACCTGTCGGCGCGGAGGATAAACAATGAGCAGTTCTTC
TRBV24-1,TRBJ1-1,-,many,CATSLGGDATEAFF,TGTGCCACCAGCCTAGGCGGGGATGCCACTGAAGCTTTCTTT
TRBV28,TRBJ1-2,-,few,CASSLSGSVGYTF,TGTGCCAGCAGTTTATCGGGGTCCGTTGGCTACACCTTC
TRBV3-1,TRBJ1-1,-,few,CASSQGRGASGAFF,TGTGCCAGCAGCCAAGGACGGGGAGCGAGTGGAGCTTTCTTT
TRBV6-6,TRBJ1-3,-,many,CASTPAMNTIYF,TGTGCCAGCACTCCCGCGATGAACACCATATATTTT
TRBV11-2,TRBJ2-1,-,few,CASSSTGPQFF,TGTGCCAGCAGCTCAACAGGGCCCCAGTTCTTC
TRBV11-2,TRBJ1-6,-,few,CASSSARGARSYNSPLHF,TGTGCCAGCAGCTCGGCCAGGGGCGCGCGATCCTATAATTCACCCCTCCACTTT
TRBV7-9,TRBJ2-5,-,many,CASSSERQEGTQYF,TGTGCCAGCAGCTCGGAAAGACAGGAGGGGACCCAGTACTTC